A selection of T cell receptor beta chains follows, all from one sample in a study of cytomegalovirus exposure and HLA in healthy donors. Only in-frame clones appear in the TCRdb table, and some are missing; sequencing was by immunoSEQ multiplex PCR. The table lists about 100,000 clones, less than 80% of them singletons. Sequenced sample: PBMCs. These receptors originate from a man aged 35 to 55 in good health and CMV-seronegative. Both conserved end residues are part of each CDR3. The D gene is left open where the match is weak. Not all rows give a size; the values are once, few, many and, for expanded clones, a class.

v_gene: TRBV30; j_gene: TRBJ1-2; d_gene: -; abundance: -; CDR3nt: TGTGCCCGGGCCGGGAAACACTATGGCTACACCTTC; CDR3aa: CARAGKHYGYTF
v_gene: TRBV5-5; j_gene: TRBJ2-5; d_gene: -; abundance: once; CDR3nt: TGTGCCAGCAGCACGGATGACAGTCAAGAGACCCAGTACTTC; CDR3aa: CASSTDDSQETQYF
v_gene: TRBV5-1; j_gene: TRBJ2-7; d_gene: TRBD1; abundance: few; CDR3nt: TGCGCCAGCAGCTCGGGGGGGACAGGGGGCATGTACGAGCAGTACTTC; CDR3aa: CASSSGGTGGMYEQYF
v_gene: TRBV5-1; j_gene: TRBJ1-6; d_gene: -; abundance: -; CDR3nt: TGCGCCAGCAGCTTGGGCACCAGTAATTCACCCCTCCACTTT; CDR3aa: CASSLGTSNSPLHF
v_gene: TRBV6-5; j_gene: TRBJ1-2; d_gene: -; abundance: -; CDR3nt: TGTGCCAGCAGTCGCCCGGAGGACTATGGCTACACCTTC; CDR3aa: CASSRPEDYGYTF
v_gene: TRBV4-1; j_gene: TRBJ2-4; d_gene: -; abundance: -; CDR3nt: TGCGCCAGCAGCCAAGACCCCGGGGTACTAGCCAAAAACATTCAGTACTTC; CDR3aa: CASSQDPGVLAKNIQYF
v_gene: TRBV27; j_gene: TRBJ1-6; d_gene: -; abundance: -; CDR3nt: TGTGCCAGCAGTTTAACCCCGGAGGGCAGGGAGTTGTCACCCCTCCACTTT; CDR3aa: CASSLTPEGRELSPLHF
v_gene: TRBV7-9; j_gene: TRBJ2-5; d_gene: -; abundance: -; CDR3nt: TGTTCCAGCACTGCGGGGGCCCAAGAGACCCAGTACTTC; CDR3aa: CSSTAGAQETQYF
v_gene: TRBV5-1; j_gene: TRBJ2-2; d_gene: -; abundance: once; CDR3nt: TGCGCCAGCAGCTTGACACTCAGGACCGGGGAGCTGTTTTTT; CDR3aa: CASSLTLRTGELFF
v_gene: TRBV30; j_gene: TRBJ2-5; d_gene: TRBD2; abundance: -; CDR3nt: TGTGCCTGGAGTTCTAGCGGGGGGGCCAGTAAGACCCAGTACTTC; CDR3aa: CAWSSSGGASKTQYF
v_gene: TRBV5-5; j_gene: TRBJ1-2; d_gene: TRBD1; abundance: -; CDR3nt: TGTGCCAGCAGCACCCACAGGGGGGGGGATGGCTACACCTTC; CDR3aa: CASSTHRGGDGYTF
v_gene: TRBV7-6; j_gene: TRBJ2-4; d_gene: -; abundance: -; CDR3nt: TGTGCCAGCAGCTCGGGGGGCCCGAACATTCAGTACTTC; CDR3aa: CASSSGGPNIQYF
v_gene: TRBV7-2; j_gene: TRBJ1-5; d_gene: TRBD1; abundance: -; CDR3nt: TGTGCCAGCAGCTTAGGTGGGACAGGGGGCGGACAAGGTCAGCCCCAGCATTTT; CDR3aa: CASSLGGTGGGQGQPQHF
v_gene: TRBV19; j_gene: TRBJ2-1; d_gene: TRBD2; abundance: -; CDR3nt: TGTGCCAGTAGTTCTAGCGGGGGGGCTTTGGGTGAGCAGTTCTTC; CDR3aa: CASSSSGGALGEQFF
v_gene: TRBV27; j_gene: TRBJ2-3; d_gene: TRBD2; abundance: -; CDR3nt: TGTGCCAGCAGTTTATTTGTCGAGGGGACTAGGCAGATTCCGCAGTATTTT; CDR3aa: CASSLFVEGTRQIPQYF
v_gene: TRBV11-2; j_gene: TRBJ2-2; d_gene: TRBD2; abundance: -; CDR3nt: TGTGCCAGCAGCTTATTAGCGGGGGGGACTCCCGGGGAGCTGTTTTTT; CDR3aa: CASSLLAGGTPGELFF
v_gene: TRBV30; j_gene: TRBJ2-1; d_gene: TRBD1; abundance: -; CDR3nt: TGTGCCTGGAGTAGGGGACAGGGTAGCAATGAGCAGTTCTTC; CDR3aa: CAWSRGQGSNEQFF
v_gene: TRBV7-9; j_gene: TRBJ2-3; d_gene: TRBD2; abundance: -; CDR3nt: TGTGCCAGCAGGGCGACTAGCGGGCTCGGGGATACGCAGTATTTT; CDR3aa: CASRATSGLGDTQYF
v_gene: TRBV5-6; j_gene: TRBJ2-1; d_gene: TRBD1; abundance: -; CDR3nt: TGTGCCAGCAGCTGGACAGGGGCCAAGGACAATGAGCAGTTCTTC; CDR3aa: CASSWTGAKDNEQFF
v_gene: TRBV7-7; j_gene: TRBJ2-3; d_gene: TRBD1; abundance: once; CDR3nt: TGTGCTAGCACCTCTCGAAGAGCCACGACAGGGGGCACAGATACGCAGTATTTT; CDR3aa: CASTSRRATTGGTDTQYF
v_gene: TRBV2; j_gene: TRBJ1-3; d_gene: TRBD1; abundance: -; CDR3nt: TGTGCCAGCAGCGGGGACAGGGATGGGTCTGGAAACACCATATATTTT; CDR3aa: CASSGDRDGSGNTIYF
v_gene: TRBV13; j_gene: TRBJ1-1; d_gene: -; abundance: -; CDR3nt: TGTGCCAGCAGCACAAACAGGGAAACGGTGTCTTTCTTT; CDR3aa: CASSTNRETVSFF
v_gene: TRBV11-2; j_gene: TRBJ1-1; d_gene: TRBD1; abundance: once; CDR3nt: TGTGCCAGCAGCTTGCACAGGGGAAGCACTGAAGCTTTCTTT; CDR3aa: CASSLHRGSTEAFF
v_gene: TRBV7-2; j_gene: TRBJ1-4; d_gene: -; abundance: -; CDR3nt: TGTGCCAGCAGCCCCGGTGGCGCAGGGAATGAAAAACTGTTTTTT; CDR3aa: CASSPGGAGNEKLFF
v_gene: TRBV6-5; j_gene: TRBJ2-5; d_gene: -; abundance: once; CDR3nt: TGTGCCAGCAGCTCGTATGGCGGGAAGAAAGAGACCCAGTACTTC; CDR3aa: CASSSYGGKKETQYF
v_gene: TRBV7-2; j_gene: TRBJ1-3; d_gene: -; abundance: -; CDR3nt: TGTGCCAGCAGCCACGGGTCCTCTGGAAACACCATATATTTT; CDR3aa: CASSHGSSGNTIYF
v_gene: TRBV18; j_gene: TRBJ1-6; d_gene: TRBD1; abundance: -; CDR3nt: TGTGCCAGCTCACGCGGGACAGCAAGTTCACCCCTCCACTTT; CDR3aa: CASSRGTASSPLHF
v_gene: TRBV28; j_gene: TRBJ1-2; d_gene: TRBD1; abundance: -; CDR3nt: TGTGCCAGCAAAAGCGGACAGGGGTGGGTTGGCTACACCTTC; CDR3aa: CASKSGQGWVGYTF
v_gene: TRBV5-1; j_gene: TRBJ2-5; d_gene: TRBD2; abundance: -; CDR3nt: TGCGCCAGCAGCCCCGGGACTAGCGTTGAGACCCAGTACTTC; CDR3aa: CASSPGTSVETQYF
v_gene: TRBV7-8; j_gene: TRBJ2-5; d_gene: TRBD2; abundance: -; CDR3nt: TGTGCCAGCAGCTTCTCACCTGGGGGGGGAGGAGAGACCCAGTACTTC; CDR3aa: CASSFSPGGGGETQYF
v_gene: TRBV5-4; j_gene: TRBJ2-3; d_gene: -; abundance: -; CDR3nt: TGTGCCAGCGGGGGCATAGATACGCAGTATTTT; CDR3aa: CASGGIDTQYF
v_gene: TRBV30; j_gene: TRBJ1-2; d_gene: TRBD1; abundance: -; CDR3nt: TGTGCCTGGACTAGACAGGGATGGTATGGCTACACCTTC; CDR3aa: CAWTRQGWYGYTF